The TCR beta chain described here comes from a study of OX40 agonist ivuxolimab in advanced cancers. Study information: Intravenous ivuxolimab was administered to patients every 2 weeks at 0.01 to 10 mg/kg. General study results and limits: Relative to CD4+, CD8+ T cells held more expanded clones on average.

In the case of this clone: The antigen is unknown.

Trimming took 0 bases from V and 4 from J, leaving 12 bases between them. Germline assignment: CDR1 MNHEY and CDR2 SMNVEV (reference sequence). This CDR3 region has 15 residues. Sampling of blood occurred at baseline, cycle 4 day 1, and cycle 7 day 1. Profiling relied on immunoSEQ multiplex PCR, and the TCRdb table lists in-frame clones only, not all of them. The sample consists of fewer than 35,000 clones, about nine tenths of them appearing once. The material was CD4+ or CD8+ T cells sorted from blood, obtained in a trial of the OX40 agonist ivuxolimab. This chain joins TRBV27 and TRBJ1-2, with D maybe TRBD1 (5 bases). The TCR originated in an adult with an advanced solid tumor such as melanoma, head and neck, liver or kidney cancer. The CDR3 reads CASSLSTATTYGYTF. The CDR3 DNA is TGTGCCAGCAGTTTATCGACAGCCACTACCTATGGCTACACCTTC.